The 13 T cell receptor beta chains reported below all come from one sample, sequenced in a study of blood T cell repertoires in COVID-19. TCRdb's copy holds only in-frame clones and misses some; the assay was immunoSEQ multiplex PCR. The sample lists tens of thousands of clones, 88% seen once, with over 8.5% in the top ten. Sequencing input: peripheral blood. The receptor source for this set is a human donor in a cohort sampled during active COVID-19.

The CDR3 loop is CASSLASEVYEQYF. The CDR3 nucleotides are TGCGCCAGCAGCTTGGCCTCAGAAGTCTACGAGCAGTACTTC. This chain links TRBV5-1 with TRBJ2-7, with D unclear. V lost 0 bases, J lost 3 bases, and 10 bases lay in between. CDR3 size: 14 residues. Germline CDR1 is SGHRS and CDR2 is YFSETQ. The whole variable domain, filled in from reference TRBV5-1 and TRBJ2-7, reads KAGVTQTPRYLIKTRGQQVTLSCSPISGHRSVSWYQQTPGQGLQFLFEYFSETQRNKGNFPGRFSGRQFSNSRSEMNVSTLELGDSALYLCASSLASEVYEQYFGPGTRLTVT.

The chain carries TRBV7-4 and TRBJ1-5; weak D call: TRBD1 (5 bases). CDR1 SGHVT and CDR2 SQSDAQ come from the germline V gene. V dropped 4 bases and J dropped 1 base, with 23 bases sitting between them. The CDR3 contains 19 residues. CDR3 sequence (DNA): TGTGCCAGCAGCTCTCGACTGGGGGGTCTTGGATTAAGCAATCAGCCCCAGCATTTT. Its translation is CASSSRLGGLGLSNQPQHF.

This clone was picked up one time. The sample holds other DNA sequences that translate to the same CDR3. The chain has TRBV5-4 and TRBJ1-1; D remains unclear. V was trimmed by 4 bases and J by 3 bases, leaving 22 bases between them. The CDR3 runs to 17 residues. The germline V gene encodes CDR1 SGHNT and CDR2 YYREEE (reference sequence). The CDR3 DNA sequence: TGTGCCAGCAGCCCGGTGGGCAGGTCGAAGTTGGACACTGAAGCTTTCTTT. It specifies CASSPVGRSKLDTEAFF.

The chain has TRBV20-1 and TRBJ2-5, with TRBD2 matching 7 bases. CDR1 and CDR2 from the germline V gene are DFQATT and SNEGSKA (reference sequence). The CDR3 consists of 16 residues. J lost 1 base, V lost 3 bases, and 11 bases had no gene match. The CDR3 sequence is CSASLVAGLAQETQYF. CDR3 coding DNA: TGCAGTGCTAGTCTGGTAGCGGGCCTCGCCCAAGAGACCCAGTACTTC.

The chain has TRBV29-1 and TRBJ1-2, with 12 bases matching TRBD1. CDR3 length equals 18 residues. Trimming took 0 bases from V and 3 from J; bases not matched to a gene: 11. Per the germline V gene, CDR1 is SQVTM and CDR2 is ANQGSEA. Here the CDR3 DNA reads TGCAGCGTTGAAGATCACGGGACAGGGGGCGCGTCCGACTATGGCTACACCTTC. Translation gives CSVEDHGTGGASDYGYTF.

The chain employs TRBV30 and TRBJ2-5; 8 bases agree with TRBD1. CDR1 is GTSNPN and CDR2 is SVGIG in the germline V gene (reference sequence). The ends lost 0 bases at V and 3 bases at J; junction bases unmatched: 6. This CDR3 spans 15 amino acids. The CDR3 protein is CAWSVTGGLKETQYF. In DNA, the CDR3 is TGTGCCTGGAGTGTCACAGGGGGACTCAAAGAGACCCAGTACTTC.

This chain connects TRBV30 to TRBJ2-7; the match to TRBD2 covers 12 bases. CDR1 is GTSNPN and CDR2 is SVGIG in the germline V gene (reference sequence). The CDR3 is 14 amino acids. The ends lost 4 bases at V and 5 bases at J; junction bases unmatched: 6. The CDR3 is CAWTSGGALHEQYF. CDR3 in DNA: TGTGCCTGGACTAGCGGGGGGGCCTTACACGAGCAGTACTTC.

This clone was recorded a few times. This chain's CDR3 is CASSPPHGQGAPTDTQYF. The CDR3 DNA reads TGTGCCAGCAGCCCACCCCATGGGCAGGGGGCGCCCACAGATACGCAGTATTTT. The J gene is TRBJ2-3, the V gene TRBV7-9; 8 positions agree with TRBD1. There are 18 residues in the CDR3. Germline V gives CDR1 SEHNR, CDR2 FQNEAQ (reference sequence). Trimming took 5 bases from V and 2 from J; bases not matched to a gene: 15.

The chain combines TRBV6-5 with TRBJ1-4; the D gene is possibly TRBD1 (5 bases). This CDR3 comprises 14 residues. Germline CDR1 is MNHEY and CDR2 is SVGAGI. Trimming took 6 bases from V and 8 from J, leaving 16 bases between them. CDR3 sequence: CASRPGGEGEKLFF. CDR3 DNA sequence: TGTGCCAGCAGGCCAGGAGGGGAAGGGGAAAAACTGTTTTTT.

The J gene is TRBJ1-5, the V gene TRBV5-6, with D possibly TRBD1 on 5 matching bases. The CDR3 has 16 amino acids. The germline V and J ends were trimmed by 2 bases and 2 bases, with 14 bases remaining between them. CDR1 SGHDT and CDR2 YYEEEE come from the germline V gene. The DNA of the CDR3 is TGTGCCAGCAGCTTTGGAAGGGGCCGAGGCAATCAGCCCCAGCATTTT. Translating it yields CASSFGRGRGNQPQHF.

The chain is built from TRBV9 and TRBJ1-2, with D tentatively TRBD1 (5 bases). Germline CDR1 SGDLS, CDR2 YYNGEE. Trimming left V 4 bases short and J 10 bases short, with 17 bases between. The CDR3 covers 13 residues. Here the CDR3 reads CASSRLQGNDYTF. CDR3 bases: TGTGCCAGCAGCAGGCTGCAGGGTAATGACTACACCTTC.

The rearrangement links TRBV28 to TRBJ2-3; 7 positions agree with TRBD2. Germline V CDR1 and CDR2: MDHEN, SYDVKM. Losses at the gene ends were 6 bases for V and 4 bases for J; bases not matched to a gene: 16. CDR3 size: 17 residues. The CDR3 reads CASRKGSETSNSDTQYF. As DNA, the CDR3 is TGTGCCAGCAGAAAAGGGTCTGAGACTAGCAATTCAGATACGCAGTATTTT.

This clone has a single count. V gene TRBV10-1 combines with J gene TRBJ2-7; a possible D gene is TRBD1 (6 bases). This CDR3 region has 16 residues. The germline V gene encodes CDR1 WNHNN and CDR2 SYGVQD (reference sequence). The V and J ends lost 2 bases and 6 bases respectively, with 20 bases between them. The CDR3 coding sequence is TGCGCCAGCAGTGAGCCCAAGGACAGCCGAGAATGCGAGCAGTACTTC. Translating it yields CASSEPKDSRECEQYF.